The rows below give T cell receptor beta chains drawn from one sample of a study of OX40 agonist ivuxolimab in advanced cancers. The table came from immunoSEQ multiplex PCR; TCRdb's copy has only in-frame clones and leaves some out. The sample consists of about 48,000 clones, less than 85% of them appearing once. Sequenced material: CD4+ or CD8+ T cells sorted from blood, taken in a trial of the OX40 agonist ivuxolimab. Every receptor here comes from an adult with an advanced solid tumor such as melanoma, head and neck, liver or kidney cancer. Both conserved end residues are part of each CDR3. D genes are given only for firm matches. Rows may omit the clone size; those that give it use once, few, many or a size class.

>TRBV5-1|NA|TRBJ1-5|NA|17
TGCGCCAGCACGGGACATCGGCTCCATTATAGCAATCAGCCCCAGCATTTT
CASTGHRLHYSNQPQHF
>TRBV7-2|few|TRBJ2-3|TRBD2|17
TGTGCCAGCAGCCCCCAACCAGCGGGGGCCGGCACAGATACGCAGTATTTT
CASSPQPAGAGTDTQYF
>TRBV29-1|NA|TRBJ2-7|TRBD1|13
TGCAGCGTTCAAAAGACAGGGGCCTACGAGCAGTACTTC
CSVQKTGAYEQYF
>TRBV6-5|NA|TRBJ1-5|NA|15
TGTGCCAGCAGTTACCGCCGAAATAGCAATCAGCCCCAGCATTTT
CASSYRRNSNQPQHF
>TRBV5-6|NA|TRBJ2-2|NA|16
TGTGCCAGCAGCTTGTATTCGGGCTCAAACACCGGGGAGCTGTTTTTT
CASSLYSGSNTGELFF
>TRBV14|few|TRBJ2-5|NA|13
TGTGCCAGCAGCCAAGACAGGGTGAGGTCCCAGTACTTC
CASSQDRVRSQYF
>TRBV4-1|NA|TRBJ1-4|TRBD1|14
TGCGCCAGCAGCCGGGACAGTGGGAATGAAAAACTGTTTTTT
CASSRDSGNEKLFF
>TRBV2|once|TRBJ1-5|NA|14
TGTGCCAGCAACAGGGCATATAGCAATCAGCCCCAGCATTTT
CASNRAYSNQPQHF
>TRBV19|NA|TRBJ2-1|NA|14
TGTGCCAGCGTGCTGGGGCAGGGATACAATGAGCAGTTCTTC
CASVLGQGYNEQFF
>TRBV9|NA|TRBJ2-3|NA|15
TGTGCCAGCAGCGTGGGCCCCCTCCCGACAGATACGCAGTATTTT
CASSVGPLPTDTQYF
>TRBV14|NA|TRBJ2-7|TRBD1|16
TGTGCCAGCAGCCAGGATCCGGGACAGGGTTGCTACGAGCAGTACTTC
CASSQDPGQGCYEQYF
>TRBV18|NA|TRBJ2-7|TRBD1|14
TGTGCCAGCTCACCGTCGGGACAGGGTTCCGAGCAGTACTTC
CASSPSGQGSEQYF
>TRBV19|NA|TRBJ2-4|NA|17
TGTGCCAGTAGTGATTGGGGCACCGGGGTGGCCAAAAACATTCAGTACTTC
CASSDWGTGVAKNIQYF
>TRBV30|NA|TRBJ1-4|NA|13
TGTGCCTGGAAACGGGGGTTCGATGAAAAACTGTTTTTT
CAWKRGFDEKLFF
>TRBV4-2|NA|TRBJ1-2|TRBD1|18
TGTGCCAGCAGCCAAGTTGCACAGACAGGGGGGCGGAACTATGGCTACACCTTC
CASSQVAQTGGRNYGYTF
>TRBV11-2|NA|TRBJ2-7|NA|14
TGTGCCAGCAGCCCGTCTCGAAGGGCCTACGAGCAGTACTTC
CASSPSRRAYEQYF
>TRBV18|NA|TRBJ2-3|NA|17
TGTGCCAGCTCACCACTCCGGGGGTCAGCTAGCACAGATACGCAGTATTTT
CASSPLRGSASTDTQYF
>TRBV28|NA|TRBJ1-3|NA|14
TGTGCCAGCAGTTTAATCAGCAATGGAAACACCATATATTTT
CASSLISNGNTIYF
>TRBV18|few|TRBJ1-2|NA|15
TGTGCCAGCTCACCACAGGGGGGACAAAACTATGGCTACACCTTC
CASSPQGGQNYGYTF
>TRBV7-3|NA|TRBJ2-3|NA|14
TGTGCCAGCAGCCACCGCTCTAGCACAGATACGCAGTATTTT
CASSHRSSTDTQYF
>TRBV6-1|NA|TRBJ1-5|TRBD1|13
TGTGCCAGCAGTGAAGGACAGGGGAGGCCCCAGCATTTT
CASSEGQGRPQHF
>TRBV18|once|TRBJ2-7|NA|13
TGTGCCAGCTCACCACTCACCGGCTACGAGCAGTACTTC
CASSPLTGYEQYF
>TRBV5-8|NA|TRBJ2-7|NA|12
TGTGCCAGCAGTAGACAGATCTACGAGCAGTACTTC
CASSRQIYEQYF
>TRBV2|NA|TRBJ2-1|TRBD2|15
TGTGCCAGCAGTGTGAAGCGGGAGTCCTACAATGAGCAGTTCTTC
CASSVKRESYNEQFF
>TRBV14|NA|TRBJ1-1|NA|13
TGTGCCAGCAGCCAAGAGGGGGTTTCTGAAGCTTTCTTT
CASSQEGVSEAFF
>TRBV27|NA|TRBJ2-7|NA|14
TGTGCCAGCAGTTTCGAGACCGGGGGCTACGAGCAGTACTTC
CASSFETGGYEQYF
>TRBV19|NA|TRBJ2-4|NA|13
TGTGCCAGTAGGGGGGGCGCCGGAAACATTCAGTACTTC
CASRGGAGNIQYF
>TRBV15|NA|TRBJ2-3|TRBD2|17
TGTGCCACCAGCAGAGTCTTACTAGCGGGAGGAGGAGATACGCAGTATTTT
CATSRVLLAGGGDTQYF
>TRBV28|NA|TRBJ2-4|TRBD2|15
TGTGCCAGCAGTCTTCCAGGGACTAGCAAAAACATTCAGTACTTC
CASSLPGTSKNIQYF
>TRBV15|NA|TRBJ2-5|NA|13
TGTGCCACCAGTCGGACAGTCCAAGAGACCCAGTACTTC
CATSRTVQETQYF
>TRBV6-4|once|TRBJ2-7|NA|19
TGTGCCAGCAGTGACTCGATATCCCGTACCCGGGAGCGTCCCTACGAGCAGTACTTC
CASSDSISRTRERPYEQYF
>TRBV18|NA|TRBJ1-2|NA|16
TGTGCCAGCTCACCGGCCACTGACAAAGGGAAGGATGGCTACACCTTC
CASSPATDKGKDGYTF
>TRBV7-8|NA|TRBJ1-5|NA|14
TGTGCCAGCAGTACGGGAGGGCACAATCAGCCCCAGCATTTT
CASSTGGHNQPQHF
>TRBV7-2|NA|TRBJ2-5|TRBD2|15
TGTGCCAGCAGCTTAAGGACTAGCGGTCGGGAGACCCAGTACTTC
CASSLRTSGRETQYF
>TRBV19|once|TRBJ2-3|TRBD2|15
TGTGCCAGTAGTGTTATAGCGGGAAACACAGATACGCAGTATTTT
CASSVIAGNTDTQYF
>TRBV6-1|NA|TRBJ1-1|NA|17
TGTGCCAGCAGTGAATCTTACTTCGGTTTTTCGGGCACTGAAGCTTTCTTT
CASSESYFGFSGTEAFF
>TRBV2|once|TRBJ2-5|TRBD2|16
TGTGCCAGCAGTGAAAGCGGGAGGACCCACCAGGAGACCCAGTACTTC
CASSESGRTHQETQYF
>TRBV7-2|NA|TRBJ2-2|TRBD2|18
TGTGCCAGCAGTTTGACCGGGACTAGCGGGGTGAACACCGGGGAGCTGTTTTTT
CASSLTGTSGVNTGELFF